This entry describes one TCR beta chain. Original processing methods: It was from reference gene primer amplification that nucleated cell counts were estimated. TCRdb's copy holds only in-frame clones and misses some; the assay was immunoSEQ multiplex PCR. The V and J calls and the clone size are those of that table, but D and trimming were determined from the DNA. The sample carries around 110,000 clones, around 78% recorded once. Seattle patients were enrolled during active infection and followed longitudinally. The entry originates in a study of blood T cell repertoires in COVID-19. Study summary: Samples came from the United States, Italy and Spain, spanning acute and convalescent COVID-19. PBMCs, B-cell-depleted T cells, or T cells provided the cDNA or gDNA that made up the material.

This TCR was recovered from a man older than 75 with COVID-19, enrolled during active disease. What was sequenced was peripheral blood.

In DNA, the CDR3 is TGTGCCAGCAGCTCAATAGGGACAGTGAAAGAGACCCAGTACTTC. It is translated as CASSSIGTVKETQYF. V gene TRBV5-8 combines with J gene TRBJ2-5; 7 bases match TRBD1. The junction had 8 bases not matched to a gene; V was cut back by 3 bases and J by 3 bases. This CDR3 region has 15 residues. Germline-derived CDR1 and CDR2 are SGHTS and YDEGEE.